This T cell receptor (beta chain) was sequenced for a study of blood T cell repertoires in COVID-19. On the study more broadly: Some COVID-19 samples were acute and others convalescent; all came from the United States, Italy and Spain. PBMCs, B-cell-depleted T cells, or T cells provided the cDNA or gDNA that made up the material.

Germline CDR1 reads MGHRA; CDR2 reads YSYEKL. The CDR3 runs to 16 residues. V was trimmed by 4 bases and J by 4 bases, leaving 17 bases between them. The table came from immunoSEQ multiplex PCR; TCRdb's copy has only in-frame clones and leaves some out. The sample yields roughly 200,000 clones, roughly 89% seen once. V gene TRBV4-1 combines with J gene TRBJ2-1, with D tentatively TRBD2 (5 bases). The sample was peripheral blood. This TCR was recovered from a man aged 50 or older with acute or convalescent COVID-19. The CDR3 sequence: CASSPEIGAEYNEQFF. CDR3 nucleotides: TGCGCCAGCAGCCCAGAGATAGGAGCGGAATACAATGAGCAGTTCTTC.